One T cell receptor beta chain is described in this entry. The antigen remains undetermined. The data belong to a study of vaccination effects on CD4 cells after COVID-19. Trimming removed 6 bases from V and 4 bases from J, with 12 bases in between. The CDR3 is 13 amino acids. Sequencing used immunoSEQ multiplex PCR; TCRdb keeps in-frame clones, though not all of them. Of 15,000 to 20,000 clones listed, around three quarters are singletons. Before sequencing, viral peptide pools were used by the ViraFEST assay to expand antigen-specific CD4+ T cells. Scientists isolated CD4+ T cells after a roughly 9-day culture period ended. PCR confirmed that the person was infected with SARS-CoV-2 between March and December 2020. Either the mRNA-1273 or the BNT162b2 vaccine was given to participants as two doses. IL-2 at 10 IU/ml and peptides at around 9.6 ug/ml were added to cultured PBMC, around 2 million per well.

The TCR originated in a human donor who had a prior SARS-CoV-2 infection. The genes are TRBV12-3 or TRBV12-4 and TRBJ1-2, with no clear D. Sample: CD4+ T cells from PBMCs cultured with SARS-CoV-2 spike peptides, taken after COVID-19 vaccination. CDR3 residues: CASREAASYGYTF. DNA for the CDR3: TGTGCCAGCAGGGAGGCTGCGAGCTATGGCTACACCTTC.